Shown below are 18 T cell receptor beta chains from a single sample sequenced in a study of graft-versus-host responses after intestinal transplantation. These receptors have no known antigen. Profiled with immunoSEQ multiplex PCR; TCRdb holds only in-frame clones, not every one. Here the sample spans tens of thousands of clones, approximately 93% being singletons. Sequencing was performed on unstimulated CD8+ T cells sorted from spleen or lymph node cells, taken before intestinal transplant. These receptors were obtained from a human donor who received an intestinal transplant.

This chain connects TRBV6-5 to TRBJ1-2, with D uncertain. This CDR3 spans 15 amino acids. V lost 5 bases and J 8 bases, leaving 21 bases between the germline ends. The germline gives CDR1 MNHEY, CDR2 SVGAGI. CDR3 nucleotide sequence: TGTGCCAGCAGTGTTGAAATAGTGTCGTATTCCGGCTACACCTTC. Amino acid sequence: CASSVEIVSYSGYTF.

The rearrangement joins TRBV5-6 to TRBJ2-7; weak D call: TRBD1 (6 bases). Germline CDR1 and CDR2: SGHDT and YYEEEE. CDR3 length: 14 amino acids. V lost 0 bases and J 3 bases, leaving 10 bases between the germline ends. The CDR3 region is CASSLGPTGYEQYF. In DNA, the CDR3 is TGTGCCAGCAGCTTGGGGCCGACAGGCTACGAGCAGTACTTC.

The rearrangement uses TRBV6-6 and TRBJ2-3; 9 bases match TRBD2. This CDR3 has 14 amino acids. The V gene's germline CDR1 is MNHNY and CDR2 SVGAGI (reference sequence). Trimming at V came to 5 bases and at J to 1 base, leaving 1 base not matched to a gene. CDR3 DNA sequence: TGTGCCAGCAGTGAGCGGGAGGGCACAGATACGCAGTATTTT. It encodes CASSEREGTDTQYF.

This clone has a single count. One junction end does not reproduce the germline sequence, and a read error may be involved. The chain's CDR3 is CASPPIRTEGNQPQHF. CDR3 nucleotides: TGTGCCAGCCCACCCATTAGGACCGAGGGCAATCAGCCCCAGCATTTT. The chain joins TRBV18 to TRBJ1-5; D unclear. This CDR3 is built from 16 residues. Germline values: CDR1 KGHSH, CDR2 LQKENI.

The gene calls are TRBV18 and TRBJ2-3; D remains unclear. With 0 bases removed from V and 2 bases from J, the gap between germline ends came to 12 bases. The CDR3 spans 16 residues. Looked up from germline, CDR1 is KGHSH and CDR2 is LQKENI. The DNA of the CDR3 is TGTGCCAGCTCACCACCTAACTCTCCTTACACAGATACGCAGTATTTT. Encoded protein: CASSPPNSPYTDTQYF. The variable domain in full, with the rest retrieved from reference TRBV18 and TRBJ2-3, is NAGVMQNPRHLVRRRGQEARLRCSPMKGHSHVYWYRQLPEEGLKFMVYLQKENIIDESGMPKERFSAEFPKEGPSILRIQQVVRGDSAAYFCASSPPNSPYTDTQYFGPGTRLTVL.

The chain has TRBV5-1 and TRBJ2-2; D is ambiguous. The CDR3 is 13 amino acids. Germline lookup yields CDR1 SGHRS and CDR2 YFSETQ. V was shortened by 1 base and J by 3 bases, with 4 bases between the two germline ends. In DNA, the CDR3 is TGCGCCAGCAGCTTGAGGGACACCGGGGAGCTGTTTTTT. It translates to CASSLRDTGELFF.

V is TRBV6-5 and J is TRBJ1-1; no clear D gene. Trimming pared 0 bases from V and 1 base from J, leaving 3 bases between. This CDR3 is 13 amino acids long. Per the germline V gene, CDR1 is MNHEY and CDR2 is SVGAGI. The CDR3, as DNA: TGTGCCAGCAGTTACTCGACGAACACTGAAGCTTTCTTT. Translated: CASSYSTNTEAFF.

The J gene is TRBJ2-7, the V gene TRBV6-6, with unresolved D. V gave up 0 bases and J gave up 5 bases, with 14 bases separating them. Germline CDR1 reads MNHNY; CDR2 reads SVGAGI (reference sequence). The CDR3 is 15 amino acids. In DNA, the CDR3 is TGTGCCAGCAGTTACTCGATAGGGTCCCTCGACGAGCAGTACTTC. Amino acid sequence: CASSYSIGSLDEQYF.

The J gene is TRBJ2-5, the V gene TRBV6-4, with a tentative D call TRBD1 (6 bases). CDR1 and CDR2 from the germline V gene are MRHNA and SNTAGT. V gave up 7 bases and J gave up 1 base, with 10 bases separating them. The CDR3 runs 13 residues. This CDR3 is CASTQDSQETQYF. In DNA form, the CDR3 reads TGTGCCAGCACCCAGGACAGCCAAGAGACCCAGTACTTC.

V gene TRBV9 combines with J gene TRBJ2-1, with D possibly being TRBD2 (5 bases). The length of the CDR3 is 15 residues. Trimming cost V 2 bases and J 6 bases, with 15 bases left between them. Per germline, CDR1 SGDLS and CDR2 YYNGEE. CDR3 sequence reads: CASSVAGTVGNEQFF. The CDR3 bases are TGTGCCAGCAGCGTCGCGGGCACGGTAGGCAATGAGCAGTTCTTC.

The V and J genes are TRBV28 and TRBJ2-5, with 10 bases that match TRBD1. The CDR3 runs 16 residues. V was clipped by 5 bases and J by 3 bases; unmatched bases: 9. CDR1 and CDR2 from the germline V gene are MDHEN and SYDVKM. CDR3 sequence: CASSLGVGQGKETQYF. The CDR3 bases are TGTGCCAGCAGTCTAGGAGTGGGACAGGGGAAAGAGACCCAGTACTTC.

In its sample, this clone was seen a few times. The chain employs TRBV7-6 and TRBJ1-2; D is ambiguous. The CDR3 has 13 residues. V lost 1 base and J lost 7, with 10 bases in between. Looked up from germline, CDR1 is SGHVS and CDR2 is FNYEAQ. DNA for the CDR3: TGTGCCAGCAGCTTAGTGGTCTGGGGTGGCTACACCTTC. This gives the protein CASSLVVWGGYTF.

The chain joins TRBV25-1 to TRBJ2-5; 9 bases are a match to TRBD2. The CDR3 loop spans 17 amino acids. Germline CDR1 MGHDK, CDR2 SYGVNS. Trimming cost V 3 bases and J 5 bases; bases outside gene matches: 13. CDR3 protein: CASSDPGTSSFRETQYF. CDR3 in DNA: TGTGCCAGCAGTGACCCTGGGACTAGCAGCTTCAGGGAGACCCAGTACTTC.

The genes are TRBV10-3 and TRBJ2-2; no reliable D call. CDR3 length: 14 amino acids. Germline V gives CDR1 ENHRY, CDR2 SYGVKD. V was clipped by 6 bases and J by 1 base, with 9 bases between them. The CDR3: CAIREMGNTGELFF. The CDR3, as DNA: TGTGCCATCAGGGAAATGGGGAACACCGGGGAGCTGTTTTTT.

The genes are TRBV4-2 and TRBJ1-1; D perhaps matches TRBD1 (6 bases). Looked up from germline, CDR1 is LGHNA and CDR2 is YNFKEQ. The CDR3 contains 15 residues. Trimming took 0 bases from V and 1 from J, leaving 9 bases between them. CDR3 nucleotides: TGTGCCAGCAGCCAAGAACCGGGGGCGAACACTGAAGCTTTCTTT. Protein product: CASSQEPGANTEAFF.

The chain joins TRBV15 to TRBJ1-2; 7 bases agree with TRBD1. V was clipped by 0 bases and J by 1 base; unmatched bases: 11. This CDR3 has 18 amino acids. Looked up from germline, CDR1 is LNHNV and CDR2 is YYDKDF (reference sequence). The CDR3 DNA is TGTGCCACCAGCAGAGAAGTTCTAGGGGACAGCCATAACTATGGCTACACCTTC. Translated: CATSREVLGDSHNYGYTF.

The chain recombines TRBV19 with TRBJ1-5; D perhaps matches TRBD1 (5 bases). The CDR3 consists of 18 residues. Germline V gene lookup returns CDR1 LNHDA and CDR2 SQIVND (reference sequence). The V gene lost 3 bases and the J gene lost 4 bases, with 22 bases spanning the gap. CDR3 bases: TGTGCCAGTAGTATCCCACCGTGGCAGGGCGAAACAAATCAGCCCCAGCATTTT. This sequence encodes CASSIPPWQGETNQPQHF. Based on the CDR3 plus reference TRBV19 and TRBJ1-5, the full variable domain is DGGITQSPKYLFRKEGQNVTLSCEQNLNHDAMYWYRQDPGQGLRLIYYSQIVNDFQKGDIAEGYSVSREKKESFPLTVTSAQKNPTAFYLCASSIPPWQGETNQPQHFGDGTRLSIL.

V gene TRBV27 combines with J gene TRBJ1-2; the match to TRBD1 covers 7 bases. This CDR3 comprises 14 residues. Trimming cost V 2 bases and J 5 bases; bases outside gene matches: 5. Germline assignment: CDR1 MNHEY and CDR2 SMNVEV (reference sequence). Here the CDR3 reads CASSLHRGSYGYTF. The CDR3 DNA sequence: TGTGCCAGCAGTTTACACAGGGGATCGTATGGCTACACCTTC.